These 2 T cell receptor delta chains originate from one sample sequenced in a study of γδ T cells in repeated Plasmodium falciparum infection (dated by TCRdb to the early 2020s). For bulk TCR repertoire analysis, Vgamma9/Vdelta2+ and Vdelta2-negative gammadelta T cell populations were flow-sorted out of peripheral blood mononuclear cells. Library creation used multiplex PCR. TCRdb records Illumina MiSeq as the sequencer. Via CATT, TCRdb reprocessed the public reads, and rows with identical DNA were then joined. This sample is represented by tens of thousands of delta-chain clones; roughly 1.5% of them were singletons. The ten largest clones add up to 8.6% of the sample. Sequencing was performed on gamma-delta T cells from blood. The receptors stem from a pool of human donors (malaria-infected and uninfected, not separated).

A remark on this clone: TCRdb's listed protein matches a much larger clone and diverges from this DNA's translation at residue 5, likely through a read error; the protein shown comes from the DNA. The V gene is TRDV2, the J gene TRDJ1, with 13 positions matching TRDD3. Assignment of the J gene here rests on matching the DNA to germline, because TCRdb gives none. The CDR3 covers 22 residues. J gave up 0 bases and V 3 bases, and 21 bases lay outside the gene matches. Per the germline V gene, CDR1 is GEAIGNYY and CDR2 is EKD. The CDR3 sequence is CACDHPLKISTGGYGDTDKLIF. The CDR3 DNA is TGTGCCTGTGACCACCCCCTAAAAATCTCAACTGGGGGATACGGGGACACCGATAAACTCATCTTT.

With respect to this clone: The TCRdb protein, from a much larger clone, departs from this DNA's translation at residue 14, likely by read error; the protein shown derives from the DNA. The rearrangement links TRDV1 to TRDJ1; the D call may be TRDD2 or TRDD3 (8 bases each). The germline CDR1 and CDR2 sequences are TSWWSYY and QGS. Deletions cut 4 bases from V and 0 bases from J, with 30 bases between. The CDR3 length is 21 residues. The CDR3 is CALGVPLPTYWGYMNTDKLIF. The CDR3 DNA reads TGTGCTCTTGGGGTCCCTCTTCCTACGTACTGGGGATACATGAACACCGATAAACTCATCTTT.